The clone carrying this T cell receptor beta chain came up many times. What it binds is not known. The CDR3 sequence is 15 residues long. The V gene's germline CDR1 is MNHEY and CDR2 SVGAGI. The V gene lost 0 bases and the J gene lost 4 bases, with 12 bases spanning the gap. This sample is part of a study of T cells in Graves' hyperthyroidism and ophthalmopathy. Study-level results: Blood held most thyroid clonotypes expanded above 0.001 frequency.

Uncontrolled infection, other autoimmune disease, pregnancy or lactation disqualified patients from enrolment. TCR beta CDR3 sequences were amplified from RNA transcripts. The HTBI primer set was used in a first-round RT-PCR of the TCR CDR3. MiXCR, run by TCRdb on the multiplex PCR reads, gives a single entry per CDR3 protein. The sample yields roughly 700,000 distinct CDR3 sequences, 13% to 15% seen once. Input material: blood. The chain employs TRBV6-5 and TRBJ1-2; no reliable D call. The sequence came from a woman under 30 with Graves' hyperthyroidism. This CDR3 reads CASSYSTGRFYGYTF. The CDR3, as DNA: TGTGCCAGCAGTTACTCGACGGGGAGGTTCTATGGCTACACCTTC.